Given below is one T cell receptor (beta chain) in context. This clonotype came up many times. This receptor's antigen is unknown. One base away there is no much larger clone; base qualities are not given. cDNA was synthesized by template-switch 5'RACE using a primer with a 10-nucleotide random unique molecular identifier that tagged each TCR transcript. Every sequencing run yielded over 190 million TCR-beta sequences covering 15-18 subjects. Total RNA was extracted with the RNeasy kit. TCR-beta VDJ regions were amplified with primers for the TCR constant region and the 5'RACE anchor, using the KAPA Real-time Library Amplification kit. Sample indexes and Illumina adaptors were added in a first PCR, after which library yield was increased in a second PCR. The roughly 650 bp TCR product was size-selected on a 2% E-gel SizeSelection system after Ampure bead purification. Before pooling, libraries had their quality checked on a Bioanalyzer, their concentration measured with Qubit, and their quantity determined with the Kapa Library Quantification kit. An Illumina HiSeq 2500 was used to sequence the libraries paired-end at 2 x 150 bp. To increase sequence diversity, roughly 24-32% phiX was spiked into each library pool. Per the original workflow: Quality-filtered reads were processed with the UMI-based MiGEC pipeline, and over 85% of raw TCR sequences were removed by the MiGEC pipeline during error correction. VDJ genes were aligned to IMGT germline references, and clonotypes were defined by unique CDR3 amino acid sequence plus V-J genes. Clonal expansion, Shannon diversity and CDR3 relatedness were evaluated with VDJtools (CalcPairwiseDistances, ClusterSamples), while phylogenetic trees were built in CLCbio workbench. A clone was classed as expanded if it had 8 or more unique UMIs, a cutoff based on coefficient-of-variation modelling across technical triplicates. TCRdb trimmed public reads at Q25 via fastp, called clones via MiXCR and kept in-frame beta chains. Each CDR3 protein gets just one entry, which takes the most common genes and DNA from the rows behind it. These V and J calls originate from TCRdb's pipeline instead of the authors' own analysis. The sample table shows under 100,000 distinct CDR3 sequences, and approximately 4.3% are seen once. The ten largest clones capture around 5% of the sample.

The sample is drawn from a study of neurological immune-mediated disorders (dated by TCRdb to 2018 to 2020). A note on the overall study: Of the 35 or so multiple sclerosis patients, some 30 had relapsing-remitting MS and 3 had secondary progressive MS. Longitudinal HAM/TSP and healthy donors were sampled at 3 time-points each (about 3-40 month intervals). Of the 65 to 70 subjects in the cohort, around 14 were HAM/TSP patients, around 35 were multiple sclerosis patients, and about 20 were healthy controls. The 95 to 110 TCR-beta libraries covered PBMC samples along with longitudinal samples, technical triplicates, and paired sorted CD4+ and CD8+ T-cell subsets. Peripheral blood TCR-beta repertoires from patients with HTLV-I-associated myelopathy (HAM/TSP), patients with multiple sclerosis, and healthy controls were compared in the study using UMI-based sequencing. Beyond this particular receptor, the publication reports: Phylogenetic analysis grouped repertoires from 18 of 34 MS patients into a cluster of related CDR3 sequences, suggesting a possible repertoire-level signature. TCR clonal expansion was highest in HAM/TSP patients and lowest in MS patients, with MS patients falling below even healthy controls. No clinical or MRI features were associated with the MS cluster, and the authors said that larger cohorts are needed. No identical CDR3 amino acid sequences were found to be shared among expanded clones across subjects, suggesting that TCR-beta repertoires were private in all groups.

In light of the paper, this sample's time point label describes: longitudinal time-point 3. For unsorted PBMC libraries, 2 million PBMCs were used after storage in RNAlater at -80 degrees C until RNA extraction. The multiple sclerosis patients were enrolled in a US clinical protocol that evaluated disease progression with magnetic resonance imaging. Peripheral blood was subjected to Ficoll-Hypaque density gradient centrifugation to isolate PBMCs, which were then cryopreserved in liquid nitrogen. CDR1 and CDR2 are drawn from the germline V gene (reference sequence): DFQATT, SNEGSKA. The CDR3 spans 14 residues, from the cysteine through the phenylalanine. The sequence is cut down to CDR3 DNA, 42 bases in frame from base 1. Between the V and J ends, shortened by 5 bases and 1 base respectively, the junction contains 12 bases.

The TCR sequence derives from a woman in her sixties with multiple sclerosis. Source material: PBMCs. The chain is made from TRBV20-1 and TRBJ2-4, and perhaps TRBD2 as D gene, on 6 matching bases. The nucleotide sequence is given as TGCAGTGCTCAAGCGGGCGGGGCCAAAAACATTCAGTACTTC. Translated, this gives CSAQAGGAKNIQYF.